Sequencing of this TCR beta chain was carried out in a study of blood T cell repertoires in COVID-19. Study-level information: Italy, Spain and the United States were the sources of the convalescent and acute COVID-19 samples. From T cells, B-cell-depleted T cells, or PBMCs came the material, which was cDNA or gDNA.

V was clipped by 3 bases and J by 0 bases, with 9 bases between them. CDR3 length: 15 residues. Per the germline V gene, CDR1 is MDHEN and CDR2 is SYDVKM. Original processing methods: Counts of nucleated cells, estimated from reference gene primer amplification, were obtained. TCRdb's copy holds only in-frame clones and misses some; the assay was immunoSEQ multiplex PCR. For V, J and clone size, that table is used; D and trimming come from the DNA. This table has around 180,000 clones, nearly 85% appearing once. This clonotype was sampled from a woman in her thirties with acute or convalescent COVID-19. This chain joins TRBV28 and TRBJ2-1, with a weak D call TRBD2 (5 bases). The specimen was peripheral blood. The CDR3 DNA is TGTGCCAGCAGTTTGGTTGGGAGCTCCTACAATGAGCAGTTCTTC. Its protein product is CASSLVGSSYNEQFF.